This is a list of T cell receptor beta chains from one sample in a study of T-cell memory formation after mild COVID-19. Each CDR3 protein is one row after TCRdb ran MiXCR on the 5' RACE reads. Here the sample spans about 390,000 distinct CDR3 sequences, roughly 15% being singletons. Sequencing used PBMCs or a T cell subset sorted from them (not recorded which). The source of these receptors is a man between 18 and 35 years old who had mild COVID-19 (a few samples of this study predate the infection). Cell type and time point are not known. Both conserved end residues are part of each CDR3. Each record gives: V gene, clone size, D gene, J gene, CDR3 protein, CDR3 DNA. The D gene is left open where the match is weak. Some rows have no size entry. The others give once, few or many, or a class for an expanded clone.

>TRBV7-8|few|TRBD2|TRBJ2-5
CASSLEGAGGPMETQYF
TGTGCCAGCAGCTTAGAGGGAGCGGGGGGGCCGATGGAGACCCAGTACTTC
>TRBV29-1|.|.|TRBJ2-3
CSVEVIRSGRDTDTQYF
TGCAGCGTTGAAGTAATAAGAAGCGGACGAGACACAGATACGCAGTATTTT
>TRBV7-9|many|.|TRBJ1-1
CASRAGSFTEAFF
TGTGCCAGCAGAGCAGGGTCCTTCACTGAAGCTTTCTTT
>TRBV6-5|few|.|TRBJ2-3
CASKTAGTDTQYF
TGTGCCAGCAAGACCGCGGGAACAGATACGCAGTATTTT
>TRBV29-1|few|.|TRBJ2-1
CSVAGTNEQFF
TGCAGCGTGGCAGGGACGAATGAGCAGTTCTTC
>TRBV7-2|many|.|TRBJ1-6
CASSSQGTLNSPLHF
TGTGCCAGCAGCTCTCAGGGGACCCTTAATTCACCCCTCCACTTT
>TRBV3-1|.|.|TRBJ2-3
CASSQRVDTQYF
TGTGCCAGCAGCCAACGGGTAGATACGCAGTATTTT
>TRBV6-5|.|TRBD2|TRBJ2-3
CASSYLSPSGDEDTQYF
TGTGCCAGCAGTTACTTGAGTCCTAGCGGGGACGAGGATACGCAGTATTTT
>TRBV12-3/TRBV12-4|.|.|TRBJ1-6
CASSFTGESPLHF
TGTGCCAGCAGTTTCACCGGAGAGTCACCCCTCCACTTT
>TRBV5-1|.|TRBD1|TRBJ1-2
CASTTTQGAGGYTF
TGCGCCAGCACCACGACCCAGGGGGCAGGTGGCTACACCTTC
>TRBV5-1|few|.|TRBJ1-2
CASSSAGESNYGYTF
TGCGCCAGCAGCTCGGCCGGGGAATCTAACTATGGCTACACCTTC
>TRBV6-2/TRBV6-3|.|TRBD1|TRBJ1-6
CASNDRESSYNSPLHF
TGTGCCAGCAACGACAGGGAAAGCTCCTATAATTCACCCCTCCACTTT
>TRBV6-5|.|TRBD1|TRBJ2-3
CASSTGDGDTQYF
TGTGCCTCCTCGACAGGGGACGGAGATACGCAGTATTTT
>TRBV14|few|TRBD1|TRBJ2-7
CASSQLGTGLTYEQYF
TGTGCCAGCAGCCAGCTCGGGACAGGGCTCACTTACGAGCAGTACTTC
>TRBV12-3/TRBV12-4|.|.|TRBJ1-1
CASSPSYGNTEAFF
TGTGCCAGCAGTCCGTCTTACGGGAACACTGAAGCTTTCTTT
>TRBV13|few|TRBD1|TRBJ1-2
CASSLDRGDYTF
TGTGCCAGCAGCTTGGACAGGGGGGACTACACCTTC
>TRBV10-3|.|.|TRBJ2-1
CAIRDREGSNEQFF
TGTGCCATCAGGGACAGGGAGGGGTCCAATGAGCAGTTCTTC
>TRBV2|few|.|TRBJ2-3
CASRRVVNTDTQYF
TGTGCCAGCAGGCGAGTCGTTAACACAGATACGCAGTATTTT
>TRBV7-2|.|.|TRBJ1-4
CASSRTFSGLGKLFF
TGTGCCAGCAGCCGAACCTTTTCTGGTTTGGGAAAACTGTTTTTT
>TRBV5-1|.|.|TRBJ1-1
CASFRAENTEAFF
TGCGCCAGCTTCAGGGCCGAGAACACTGAAGCTTTCTTT
>TRBV10-3|.|.|TRBJ2-7
CAISDSMSSYEQYF
TGTGCCATCAGTGACTCGATGAGCTCCTACGAGCAGTACTTC
>TRBV10-2|few|TRBD1|TRBJ2-3
CASRRGQLTDTQYF
TGCGCCAGCAGGAGGGGACAGTTGACAGATACGCAGTATTTT
>TRBV7-9|.|.|TRBJ2-6
CASTLRTF
TGTGCCAGCACTTTAAGGACTTTC